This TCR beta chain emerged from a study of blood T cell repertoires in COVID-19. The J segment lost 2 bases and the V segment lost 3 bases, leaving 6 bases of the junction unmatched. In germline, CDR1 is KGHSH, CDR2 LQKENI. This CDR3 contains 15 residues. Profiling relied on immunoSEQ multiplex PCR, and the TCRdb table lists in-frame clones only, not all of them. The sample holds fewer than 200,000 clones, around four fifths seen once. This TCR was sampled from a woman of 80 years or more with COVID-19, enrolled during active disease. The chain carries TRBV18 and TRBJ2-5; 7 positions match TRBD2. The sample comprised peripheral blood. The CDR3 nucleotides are TGTGCCAGCTCACCCCCTATGCGGGGGCAAGAGACCCAGTACTTC. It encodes CASSPPMRGQETQYF.